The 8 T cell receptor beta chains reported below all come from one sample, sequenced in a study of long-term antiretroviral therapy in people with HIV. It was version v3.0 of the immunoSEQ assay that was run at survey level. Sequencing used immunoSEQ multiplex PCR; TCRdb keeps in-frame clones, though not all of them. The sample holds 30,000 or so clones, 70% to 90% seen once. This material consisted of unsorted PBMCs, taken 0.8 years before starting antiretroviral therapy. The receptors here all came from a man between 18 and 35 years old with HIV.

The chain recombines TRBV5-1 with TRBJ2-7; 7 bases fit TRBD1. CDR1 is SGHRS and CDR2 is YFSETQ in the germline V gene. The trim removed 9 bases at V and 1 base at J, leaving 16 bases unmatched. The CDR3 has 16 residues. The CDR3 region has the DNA TGCGCCACCACAGGCGACAGGGAACTGGGGTCCTACGAGCAGTACTTC. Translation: CATTGDRELGSYEQYF.

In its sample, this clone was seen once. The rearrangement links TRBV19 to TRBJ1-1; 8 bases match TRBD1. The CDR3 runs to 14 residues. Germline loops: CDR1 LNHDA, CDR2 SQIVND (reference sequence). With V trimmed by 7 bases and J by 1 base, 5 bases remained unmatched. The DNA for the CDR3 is TGTGCCAGTACCGGGGACAGGAGGAACACTGAAGCTTTCTTT. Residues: CASTGDRRNTEAFF.

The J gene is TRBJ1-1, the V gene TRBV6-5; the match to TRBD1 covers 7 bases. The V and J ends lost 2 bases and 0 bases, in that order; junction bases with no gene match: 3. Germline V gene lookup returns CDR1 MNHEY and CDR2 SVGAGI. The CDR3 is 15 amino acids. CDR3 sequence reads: CASSYRGLVNTEAFF. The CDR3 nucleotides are TGTGCCAGCAGTTACAGGGGGCTCGTGAACACTGAAGCTTTCTTT.

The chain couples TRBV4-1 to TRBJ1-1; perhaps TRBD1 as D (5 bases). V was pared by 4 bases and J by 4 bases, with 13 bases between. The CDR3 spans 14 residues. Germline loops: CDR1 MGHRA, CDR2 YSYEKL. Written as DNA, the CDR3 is TGCGCCAGCAGCCCCTACCGGGGGGTCACTGAAGCTTTCTTT. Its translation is CASSPYRGVTEAFF.

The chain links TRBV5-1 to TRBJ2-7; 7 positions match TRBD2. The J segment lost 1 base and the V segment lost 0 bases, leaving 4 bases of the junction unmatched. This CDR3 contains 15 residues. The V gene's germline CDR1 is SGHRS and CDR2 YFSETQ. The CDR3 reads CASSLVGGESYEQYF. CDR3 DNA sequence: TGCGCCAGCAGCTTGGTGGGAGGGGAATCCTACGAGCAGTACTTC.

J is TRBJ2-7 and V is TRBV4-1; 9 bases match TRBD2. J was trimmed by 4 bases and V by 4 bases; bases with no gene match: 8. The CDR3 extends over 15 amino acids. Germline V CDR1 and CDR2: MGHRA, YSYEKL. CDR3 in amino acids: CASSPVAGVDYEQYF. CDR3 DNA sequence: TGCGCCAGCAGCCCAGTAGCGGGAGTCGATTACGAGCAGTACTTC.

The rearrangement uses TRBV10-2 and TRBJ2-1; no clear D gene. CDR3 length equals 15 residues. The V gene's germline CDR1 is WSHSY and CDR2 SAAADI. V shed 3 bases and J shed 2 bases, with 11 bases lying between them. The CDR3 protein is CASSESPETYNEQFF. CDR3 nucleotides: TGCGCCAGCAGTGAATCTCCAGAAACCTACAATGAGCAGTTCTTC.

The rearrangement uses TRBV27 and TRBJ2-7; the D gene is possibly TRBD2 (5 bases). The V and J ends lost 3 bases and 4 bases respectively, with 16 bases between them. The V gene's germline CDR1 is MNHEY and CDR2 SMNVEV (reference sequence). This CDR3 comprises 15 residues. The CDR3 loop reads CASSFGEGTSYEQYF. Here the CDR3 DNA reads TGTGCCAGCAGTTTTGGTGAGGGTACGTCTTACGAGCAGTACTTC.